The 21 T cell receptor beta chains below all came from one sample that was sequenced in a study of cytomegalovirus exposure and HLA in healthy donors. The PCR had 60 Vbeta and 13 Jbeta primers. Sequencing used immunoSEQ multiplex PCR; TCRdb keeps in-frame clones, though not all of them. The sample has around 120,000 clones; about four fifths are singletons. Sequencing used PBMCs. Receptor source: a man aged 18-30 years in good health and CMV-seronegative.

The chain is built from TRBV27 and TRBJ2-3, with 7 nucleotides matching TRBD1. Germline V gives CDR1 MNHEY, CDR2 SMNVEV (reference sequence). The CDR3 is 17 residues long. Trimming took 5 bases from V and 0 from J; bases not matched to a gene: 11. DNA for the CDR3: TGTGCCAGCAGTCCCCCACCTTACAGGGGAAGCACAGATACGCAGTATTTT. Amino acids: CASSPPPYRGSTDTQYF.

The rearrangement links TRBV30 to TRBJ2-1; 7 bases are shared with TRBD1. Per germline, CDR1 GTSNPN and CDR2 SVGIG (reference sequence). The CDR3 covers 13 residues. V shed 8 bases, J shed 3 bases, and the junction held 7 bases outside the gene matches. The CDR3 reads CAGKGQNYNEQFF. The DNA for the CDR3 is TGTGCCGGAAAGGGACAGAACTACAATGAGCAGTTCTTC.

The rearrangement links TRBV5-6 to TRBJ1-5; tentatively, D is TRBD1 (6 bases). The germline V gene encodes CDR1 SGHDT and CDR2 YYEEEE. The V end lost 4 bases, the J end lost 4 bases, and 9 bases lay between the germline ends. The CDR3 contains 13 residues. As DNA, the CDR3 is TGTGCCAGCAGCGGCACAGGGAATCAGCCCCAGCATTTT. Amino acids: CASSGTGNQPQHF. The variable domain in full, completed from reference TRBV5-6 and TRBJ1-5, reads DAGVTQSPTHLIKTRGQQVTLRCSPKSGHDTVSWYQQALGQGPQFIFQYYEEEERQRGNFPDRFSGHQFPNYSSELNVNALLLGDSALYLCASSGTGNQPQHFGDGTRLSIL.

The chain recombines TRBV19 with TRBJ2-6, with D tentatively TRBD1 (6 bases). CDR1 LNHDA and CDR2 SQIVND come from the germline V gene (reference sequence). The germline V and J ends were trimmed by 7 bases and 0 bases, with 16 bases remaining between them. CDR3 length: 17 amino acids. The CDR3 sequence: CASNRGDIFSGANVLTF. CDR3 in DNA: TGTGCCAGTAATCGAGGGGACATCTTCTCTGGGGCCAACGTCCTGACTTTC. The full variable domain, its missing parts supplied by reference TRBV19 and TRBJ2-6, is DGGITQSPKYLFRKEGQNVTLSCEQNLNHDAMYWYRQDPGQGLRLIYYSQIVNDFQKGDIAEGYSVSREKKESFPLTVTSAQKNPTAFYLCASNRGDIFSGANVLTFGAGSRLTVL.

CDR3 in amino acids: CASSPGDRNYGYTF. CDR3 bases: TGCGCCAGCAGTCCGGGGGACAGGAACTATGGCTACACCTTC. The chain carries TRBV10-1 and TRBJ1-2; TRBD1 matches at 8 bases. After removal of 5 bases from V and 2 bases from J, the junction contained 4 bases not matched to a gene. The V gene's germline CDR1 is WNHNN and CDR2 SYGVQD (reference sequence). CDR3 length equals 14 residues.

This clone was observed a handful of times. This sequence joins TRBV5-6 and TRBJ1-5; D may be TRBD1 (6 bases). CDR1 is SGHDT and CDR2 is YYEEEE in the germline V gene. V was shortened by 0 bases and J by 4 bases, with 8 bases between the two germline ends. The CDR3 extends over 14 amino acids. CDR3 bases: TGTGCCAGCAGCTTGGGGACAGCTAATCAGCCCCAGCATTTT. Encoded protein: CASSLGTANQPQHF. Together with reference TRBV5-6 and TRBJ1-5, the CDR3 gives the full variable domain: DAGVTQSPTHLIKTRGQQVTLRCSPKSGHDTVSWYQQALGQGPQFIFQYYEEEERQRGNFPDRFSGHQFPNYSSELNVNALLLGDSALYLCASSLGTANQPQHFGDGTRLSIL.

The chain has TRBV12-5 and TRBJ1-1, with TRBD1 identical over 8 bases. V trimming: 3 bases; J trimming: 7 bases; junction bases outside the gene matches: 13. The CDR3 has 16 residues. The germline V gene has CDR1 LGHNT and CDR2 FRNRAP. CDR3 loop: CASGFPRTGQRGEAFF. CDR3 nucleotide sequence: TGTGCTAGTGGTTTCCCCCGGACAGGGCAAAGAGGTGAAGCTTTCTTT.

This clone was seen once. The chain carries TRBV9 and TRBJ1-6; the D is unclear. The germline V and J ends were trimmed by 5 bases and 9 bases, with 12 bases remaining between them. Per germline, CDR1 SGDLS and CDR2 YYNGEE. The CDR3 length is 13 residues. The CDR3 here is CASSKEGGSPLHF. The CDR3 region has the DNA TGTGCCAGCAGTAAGGAGGGTGGTTCACCCCTCCACTTT.

The rearrangement joins TRBV11-2 to TRBJ2-1; TRBD2 agrees at 8 bases. The CDR3 is made up of 17 amino acids. Germline values: CDR1 SGHAT, CDR2 FQNNGV. V gave up 4 bases and J gave up 0 bases; unmatched junction bases: 8. CDR3 DNA sequence: TGTGCCAGCAGCTATATTCAAGCGGGGGACTCCTACAATGAGCAGTTCTTC. This gives the protein CASSYIQAGDSYNEQFF.

The chain links TRBV6-6 to TRBJ1-5; D unclear. Trimming cost V 2 bases and J 2 bases, with 13 bases left between them. The CDR3 runs to 16 residues. Germline CDR1 and CDR2: MNHNY and SVGAGI (reference sequence). CDR3 amino acids: CASSYVTPRGNQPQHF. For the CDR3, the DNA is TGTGCCAGCAGTTACGTCACCCCACGGGGCAATCAGCCCCAGCATTTT.

This clone was seen a few times. CDR3 coding DNA: TGCGCCAGCAGCCATAGTCTAGGGGCGATTAGCTCCTACGAGCAGTACTTC. Protein sequence: CASSHSLGAISSYEQYF. This chain uses TRBV4-3 with TRBJ2-7, with D perhaps matching TRBD1 (5 bases). Trimming took off 3 bases at V and 0 bases at J, with 18 bases between the two ends. The CDR3 has 17 amino acids. The V gene's germline CDR1 is LGHNA and CDR2 YSLEER.

This clone was seen more than once but under ten times. V and J are TRBV4-3 and TRBJ1-1, with D tentatively TRBD1 (6 bases). The CDR3 spans 14 residues. Germline V gene lookup returns CDR1 LGHNA and CDR2 YSLEER. Trimming pared 4 bases from V and 6 bases from J, leaving 15 bases between. The CDR3 DNA reads as TGCGCCAGCAGCCTGACCCAGGGGTATGCTGAAGCTTTCTTT. Protein product: CASSLTQGYAEAFF.

The chain links TRBV4-3 to TRBJ1-5, with 7 bases matching TRBD1. Losses at the gene ends were 0 bases for V and 6 bases for J; bases not matched to a gene: 2. Germline values: CDR1 LGHNA, CDR2 YSLEER. The CDR3 totals 14 residues. CDR3 protein: CASSQDDRAQPQHF. The CDR3 DNA is TGCGCCAGCAGCCAAGATGACAGGGCTCAGCCCCAGCATTTT.

The chain employs TRBV21-1 and TRBJ2-5; the D call of TRBD1 is as the table states it, not checked on the DNA. TRBV21-1 is recorded as a pseudogene. This CDR3 region has 14 residues. Here the CDR3 DNA reads TGTGCCAGCAGTAAACAGGGTGGGCGAGAGACCCAGTACTTC. This gives the protein CASSKQGGRETQYF.

This rearrangement joins TRBV5-4 to TRBJ1-2, with TRBD1 matching 7 bases. With 5 bases clipped from V and 3 bases from J, the junction kept 13 bases outside the gene matches. Germline CDR1 SGHNT, CDR2 YYREEE (reference sequence). The CDR3 runs 16 residues. The DNA for the CDR3 is TGTGCCAGCAGGCAAGGGGGGTTCGACAGGGACTATGGCTACACCTTC. Translation gives CASRQGGFDRDYGYTF. Complete variable domain (other parts from reference TRBV5-4 and TRBJ1-2): ETGVTQSPTHLIKTRGQQVTLRCSSQSGHNTVSWYQQALGQGPQFIFQYYREEENGRGNFPPRFSGLQFPNYSSELNVNALELDDSALYLCASRQGGFDRDYGYTFGSGTRLTVV.

The chain carries TRBV9 and TRBJ2-3; 9 bases line up with TRBD2. Germline V gene data show CDR1 as SGDLS and CDR2 as YYNGEE. The CDR3 length is 16 residues. The trim removed 4 bases at V and 1 base at J, leaving 7 bases unmatched. In DNA, the CDR3 is TGTGCCAGCAGCATTTTGGGCGGGGGGGGCACAGATACGCAGTATTTT. It encodes CASSILGGGGTDTQYF. Variable domain in full (rest from reference TRBV9 and TRBJ2-3): DSGVTQTPKHLITATGQRVTLRCSPRSGDLSVYWYQQSLDQGLQFLIQYYNGEERAKGNILERFSAQQFPDLHSELNLSSLELGDSALYFCASSILGGGGTDTQYFGPGTRLTVL.

This clone occurred a few times. This chain uses TRBV28 with TRBJ1-2, with 8 bases lining up with TRBD1. This CDR3 is 15 amino acids long. Looked up from germline, CDR1 is MDHEN and CDR2 is SYDVKM. The J segment lost 4 bases and the V segment lost 6 bases, leaving 10 bases of the junction unmatched. Written as DNA, the CDR3 is TGTGCCAGCAGGCCGATCCGGGACAGGATCTATGGCTACACCTTC. It encodes CASRPIRDRIYGYTF.

The CDR3 reads CASSPRQSSGNTIYF. The CDR3 DNA reads TGTGCCAGCAGCCCTCGACAGAGCTCTGGAAACACCATATATTTT. The chain uses TRBV5-4 and TRBJ1-3, with D possibly TRBD1 on 5 matching bases. The ends were cut back, 4 bases at V and 0 bases at J, with 11 bases in the middle. Germline V CDR1 and CDR2: SGHNT, YYREEE (reference sequence). The CDR3 spans 15 residues.

This clone appeared a single time. Mismatch with germline at one junction end may stem from a read error. The gene calls are TRBV7-8 and TRBJ1-2, with 7 positions matching TRBD1. The CDR3 contains 16 residues. Germline CDR1 and CDR2: SGHVS and FQNEAQ. The DNA for the CDR3 is TGTGCCAGCACCCCGCGGGGACAGAAATATAACTATGGCTACAACTTC. It codes for CASTPRGQKYNYGYNF. The whole variable domain, filled in from reference TRBV7-8 and TRBJ1-2, reads GAGVSQSPRYKVAKRGQDVALRCDPISGHVSLFWYQQALGQGPEFLTYFQNEAQLDKSGLPSDRFFAERPEGSVSTLKIQRTQQEDSAVYLCASTPRGQKYNYGYNFGSGTRLTVV.

This chain uses TRBV27 with TRBJ1-2; D perhaps matches TRBD1 (6 bases). The germline V gene encodes CDR1 MNHEY and CDR2 SMNVEV (reference sequence). Trimming took off 3 bases at V and 3 bases at J, with 8 bases between the two ends. This CDR3 contains 13 residues. CDR3 residues: CASSFHRDYGYTF. CDR3 in DNA: TGTGCCAGCAGTTTCCACAGGGACTATGGCTACACCTTC.

The chain couples TRBV15 to TRBJ2-2; 9 bases line up with TRBD2. This CDR3 is 20 amino acids long. Germline CDR1 LNHNV, CDR2 YYDKDF (reference sequence). V gave up 0 bases and J gave up 3 bases; unmatched junction bases: 14. This CDR3 is CATSRDWLAGRRSDTGELFF. CDR3 DNA: TGTGCCACCAGCAGAGATTGGCTAGCGGGGCGGAGGTCGGACACCGGGGAGCTGTTTTTT.